Detailed here is one T cell receptor beta chain. This clone's antigen is unknown. No base qualities exist here, and no much larger clone lies one base off it. This entry belongs to a study of cytomegalovirus exposure and HLA in healthy donors (dated by TCRdb to about 2017). As for the study more broadly: According to an earlier analysis of 450 to 650 of the donors, about 190 million T cells yielded 100 million or so unique TCR beta sequences and less than 300 Gb of sequence data. High-throughput TCR immunosequencing, statistical association of individual TCRs with disease status, and machine learning were combined to predict cytomegalovirus infection status. Because of strong linkage in the cohort, roughly five DR-DQ haplotypes were treated as single units for association and clustering. An earlier analysis of 587 of the donors used high-throughput TCR beta sequencing to judge whether each TCR beta V gene segment behaved as functional or pseudogenic. A later analysis re-examined previously published TCR beta repertoires from over 500 donors and added high-resolution HLA genotyping to investigate patterns of TCR occurrence. The number of typed donors differed by locus: 629-630 for A, B, C, DRB1 and DQB1; approximately 530 for DQA1; roughly 600 for DPA1; and 400 to 480 for DPB1. Donor age, sex, ethnicity and CMV serostatus were compiled together with the repertoire data. All discovery cohort repertoires had been generated on a single sequencing platform. Across some 400 genotyped donors of the cohort, an average of about 250,000 unique TCR beta nucleotide sequences per donor were sequenced, and 15% to 20% of those sequences were non-productive. The study aimed to test whether signatures of past pathogen exposure could be identified by cataloging public T cell receptors. Rather than drawing on any new phenotypic data, the later analysis identified candidate immune exposures from TCR beta sequences and the way those sequences occurred across donors. In addition to the first cohort of 666 subjects, a separate validation cohort of 120 different subjects was used. About 330 gigabases of sequencing data and 70 million to 95 million unique TCR sequences made up an early release that covered over 550 HLA-typed donors. In a later genetic analysis, genome-wide SNP genotypes for about 55% of the roughly 670 donors were used, and that subset was treated as a discovery cohort. The study used immunosequencing to profile the T cell repertoires of several hundred subjects and linked those repertoires to cytomegalovirus serostatus. HLA typing included class I and class II loci at four-digit resolution. Among the roughly 400 genotyped donors, approximately 81% belonged to the genetic ancestry cluster associated with self-reported Caucasian donors.

In total, approximately 700 healthy bone marrow donors made up the cohort. Cohort members were all nominally healthy when sampled, although unrecorded immune exposures were likely present. The donor was CMV seropositive and belonged to the group of 250 to 300 seropositive cohort members. Each donor provided a peripheral blood sample, and peripheral blood mononuclear cells were used for TCR beta sequencing. The Qiagen DNeasy Blood Extraction Kit was used to extract genomic DNA from the blood cell samples. Libraries were made using the immunoSEQ multiplex PCR assay. For the multiplex PCR, a mixture combining 60 forward primers for TCR Vbeta segments and 13 reverse primers for TCR Jbeta segments was used. A multiplex PCR assay on genomic DNA amplified the CDR3 region of rearranged TCR beta genes. On the Illumina HiSeq System, the amplified TCR beta libraries were sequenced as 87-base-pair reads. Under the source paper's analysis protocol: A later analysis counted 65 million to 90 million unique TCR beta chains across the 700 or so repertoires, and 10 million to 12 million of these chains were shared by at least two donors. A nearest-neighbor algorithm error-corrected the raw reads and collapsed the reads into unique sequences, merging closely related sequences to remove PCR and sequencing errors. Alignment of CDR3 sequences to IMGT reference sequences was used to assign V, D and J gene segments. For a sequence to be retained, a match of at least six nucleotides to both a V gene segment and a J gene segment was required. A rearrangement was called productive if the CDR3 had no stop codons and remained in frame with V and J, and every other rearrangement was called non-productive. Following IMGT convention, CDR3 was defined as the stretch from the second conserved V-encoded cysteine up to the conserved J-encoded phenylalanine. Sequences without an unambiguous match to a single V gene segment were excluded from the earlier analysis of about 640 of the donors. An earlier analysis of a few hundred of the donors called V segments functional above 56.7% productive rearrangements and segregating when the between-donor standard deviation exceeded 5%. A statistical classification framework was developed to diagnose cytomegalovirus status using the catalog of TCR beta chain sequences. A later analysis assigned V and J genes by comparing TCR nucleotide sequences with IMGT/GENE-DB human TR gene sequences. Using the TCRdist pipeline, a later analysis assigned CDR3 sequences along with most-parsimonious VDJ recombination scenarios. In a later analysis, every TCR beta chain was defined by the combination of its CDR3 amino acid sequence and its V-gene family, and reads without a unique V-gene family were dropped. To address suspected cross-contamination and a sequencing artifact, a later analysis removed around 590 highly shared, low-generation-probability nucleotide sequences. In a later analysis, a clonal expansion index was calculated for each public chain from normalized within-repertoire ranks of inferred template counts. In a later analysis, generation probabilities were computed using a VDJ recombination model fitted to out-of-frame rearrangements, and the results were checked against IGoR. A later analysis scored TCR-TCR, TCR-HLA and TCR-CMV co-occurrence with hypergeometric tests, applying a repertoire-size bias correction to TCR pairs. A later analysis estimated false discovery rates by permuting HLA or CMV assignments 20 times. In a later analysis, co-occurring TCRs were grouped using DBSCAN, with TCRdist sequence similarity added in when clustering inside HLA-allele-positive subsets. For co-occurrence clustering, repertoires with fewer than 30,000 or more than 120,000 public chains were excluded, along with roughly five repertoires with anomalous nucleotide sharing. TCRdb took over this immuneACCESS table, retaining in-frame rearrangements with V and J assigned. Such tables are incomplete; in checked studies, under half of the missing clones stem from an unresolved V gene, and the remainder is unexplained. Clone size and the V and J calls come from that table; the DNA yielded D and trimming. The sample includes roughly 170,000 clones, with roughly 88% observed a single time. The leading ten clones occupy around 1.2% of the sample.

The germline V gene encodes CDR1 WSHSY and CDR2 SAAADI. Measured from the cysteine to the phenylalanine, the CDR3 is 14 residues long. The read is trimmed to its CDR3 DNA, 42 bases read in frame from base 1. V and J are trimmed by 8 bases and 0 bases, and the gene matches miss 6 bases of the junction. What the study reported, not specific to this receptor: Correlated functional status among segregating V segments might be attributable to linkage disequilibrium, but an unknown experimental factor could not be ruled out. An association between a missense DCLRE1C variant and V-gene and J-gene trimming of TCR beta chains was found in a later genetic analysis and replicated in an independent cohort. Because HLA typing was missing for some donors at each locus, association tests included only the typed subset. In a later analysis, HLA-associated TCR beta chains were found to be more clonally expanded and to have lower generation probabilities than equally common non-associated chains. Some IMGT-functional V segments, including TRBV6-2 and TRBV6-3, could not be distinguished by the 87-base-pair reads and were therefore excluded. In the study, some 160 TCR beta chains were listed as associated with cytomegalovirus. Specific HLA alleles were associated with 18,000 or so TCR beta sequences at a false discovery rate of 0.05 in a later analysis. The earlier analysis of fewer than 750 of the donors excluded over 15 rarely observed V segments, including chromosome 9 orphons, because counts were too low. Across donors, most TCR sequences were observed very rarely, whereas some public TCRs were present in many individuals. In this cohort, only TCR beta chains were sequenced, and detectable features were limited by the absence of alpha or paired-chain data. Assigning TCR associations to individual alleles was difficult when HLA alleles, especially DR and DQ, strongly co-occurred. A few of the identified cytomegalovirus-associated TCR beta chains were confirmed in vitro to be specific for cytomegalovirus antigens. A further reported finding was that TCR beta sequences accurately predicted the HLA-A and HLA-B alleles for most subjects in the first cohort. According to a later analysis, parvovirus B19, influenza, CMV and Epstein-Barr virus appeared linked to several top co-occurrence clusters. Sequencing depth was assumed to be roughly uniform across donors in the presence/absence analyses, though that assumption may not hold. Immune exposure information for the cohort was limited to CMV serostatus. According to a later analysis, most CMV-associated TCR beta chains appeared to be HLA-restricted, and the HLA associations seemed to be driven largely by CMV exposure. A group of highly shared sequence variants was considered likely to be a technical artifact of the sequencing pipeline. Compared with the 666-donor mean, donors in an Asian-associated ancestry cluster had fewer N-insertions in productive TCRs, according to a later genetic analysis. In an earlier analysis of more than 500 of the donors, most TCR beta V segments appeared in productive rearrangements about 87% or about 30% of the time, broadly matching IMGT annotations. The authors suggested that the approach could potentially be extended to other disease states and immunological phenotypes. A later analysis found that TCR association rates varied across HLA loci, with DRB1 alleles showing the most associated TCRs and HLA-C alleles the fewest. The classifier was reported to diagnose cytomegalovirus status with high specificity and sensitivity in both the original cohort and the validation cohort.

This receptor was obtained from a girl aged 2-9 years in good health and CMV-seropositive. The sequenced material came from PBMCs. The rearranged chain carries TRBV10-2 and TRBJ1-2, with 7 bases aligning to TRBD1. This receptor has the CDR3 CASFGTDTNYGYTF. The DNA sequence is given as TGCGCCAGCTTTGGGACAGACACTAACTATGGCTACACCTTC.